One sample yielded the 21 T cell receptor beta chains listed below, sequenced in a study of T-cell reconstitution after alpha-beta-depleted transplantation in children. For TCRbeta, the library was prepared with unique molecular identifiers. TCRdb used MiXCR to reprocess the PCR reads, holding one entry per CDR3 protein. The repertoire consists of around 300,000 distinct CDR3 sequences, with around 9.1% occurring once and the leading ten covering approximately 7.6%. Sample: PBMCs, taken before TCRalphabeta/CD19-depleted stem cell transplant. Receptors were obtained from a boy under two years old with acute myeloid leukemia, due to receive a stem cell transplant.

This clonotype was recorded at least ten times. The gene calls are TRBV6-2 or TRBV6-3 and TRBJ2-5; D uncertain. Germline V gives CDR1 MNHEY, CDR2 SVGEGT. This CDR3 region has 15 residues. Trimming pared 6 bases from V and 5 bases from J, leaving 19 bases between. This CDR3 is CASSRLQASGETQYF. CDR3 DNA: TGTGCCAGCAGCAGGCTGCAGGCCTCCGGGGAGACCCAGTACTTC.

This clonotype was counted at least ten times. CDR3 protein: CASSLLVGSYNEQFF. CDR3 DNA sequence: TGTGCCAGCAGTTTGTTAGTAGGCTCCTACAATGAGCAGTTCTTC. The chain recombines TRBV28 with TRBJ2-1; D not resolved. V was trimmed by 3 bases and J by 0 bases, leaving 9 bases between them. Germline loops: CDR1 MDHEN, CDR2 SYDVKM. This CDR3 comprises 15 residues.

This clonotype has a handful of counts. The chain carries TRBV18 and TRBJ2-5; D remains ambiguous. The CDR3 length is 13 residues. V was shortened by 4 bases and J by 2 bases, with 8 bases between the two germline ends. Germline V gene sequence: CDR1 KGHSH, CDR2 LQKENI. The CDR3 region has the DNA TGTGCCAGCTCACGCACAGTACAAGAGACCCAGTACTTC. Translating it yields CASSRTVQETQYF.

The table lists this clonotype with many counts. The rearrangement joins TRBV20-1 to TRBJ1-2; D uncertain. Trimming cost V 3 bases and J 5 bases, with 10 bases left between them. Looked up from germline, CDR1 is DFQATT and CDR2 is SNEGSKA (reference sequence). The CDR3 is 12 amino acids. CDR3 amino acids: CSASGNRYGYTF. The CDR3 DNA is TGCAGTGCTAGCGGGAATAGGTATGGCTACACCTTC.

This clonotype was counted at least ten times. The chain carries TRBV7-9 and TRBJ1-2; 12 bases are shared with TRBD1. Germline values: CDR1 SEHNR, CDR2 FQNEAQ (reference sequence). CDR3 length equals 14 residues. V lost 4 bases to trimming and J lost 7 bases; unmatched junction nucleotides: 4. The CDR3 reads CASSSGQGAFGYTF. The DNA for the CDR3 is TGTGCCAGCAGCTCGGGACAGGGGGCCTTTGGCTACACCTTC. Filled out from reference TRBV7-9 and TRBJ1-2, the complete variable domain reads DTGVSQNPRHKITKRGQNVTFRCDPISEHNRLYWYRQTLGQGPEFLTYFQNEAQLEKSRLLSDRFSAERPKGSFSTLEIQRTEQGDSAMYLCASSSGQGAFGYTFGSGTRLTVV.

The sample holds a few counts of this clonotype. V usage is TRBV24-1 and J usage is TRBJ2-3, with D perhaps matching TRBD1 (6 bases). The V end lost 2 bases, the J end lost 6 bases, and 11 bases lay between the germline ends. CDR1 and CDR2 from the germline V gene are KGHDR and SFDVKD. The CDR3 loop spans 14 amino acids. CDR3 residues: CATSDSHRVDTQYF. CDR3 DNA sequence: TGTGCCACCAGTGATTCCCACAGGGTGGATACGCAGTATTTT.

This clonotype was recorded many times. This chain uses TRBV7-2 with TRBJ1-2; possible D gene TRBD1, 5 bases. Germline V gene lookup returns CDR1 SGHTA and CDR2 FQGNSA. The CDR3 extends over 12 amino acids. Trimming took off 1 base at V and 10 bases at J, with 10 bases between the two ends. This CDR3 is CASSLGGTSYTF. In nucleotides, the CDR3 is TGTGCCAGCAGCTTAGGAGGGACCTCCTACACCTTC.

This clonotype occurred a few times. The V call is TRBV15, the J call TRBJ2-1, with 7 bases fitting TRBD2. The CDR3 covers 14 residues. The germline CDR1 and CDR2 sequences are LNHNV and YYDKDF (reference sequence). The V gene end was trimmed by 2 bases and the J gene end by 6 bases; junction bases not matched to a gene: 4. CDR3 sequence: CATSRMGRVNEQFF. CDR3 bases: TGTGCCACCAGCAGAATGGGGAGGGTCAATGAGCAGTTCTTC. The whole variable domain, remainder taken from reference TRBV15 and TRBJ2-1, is DAMVIQNPRYQVTQFGKPVTLSCSQTLNHNVMYWYQQKSSQAPKLLFHYYDKDFNNEADTPDNFQSRRPNTSFCFLDIRSPGLGDTAMYLCATSRMGRVNEQFFGPGTRLTVL.

This clonotype was observed once. This sequence joins TRBV18 and TRBJ1-1; D possibly corresponds to TRBD1 (6 bases). CDR1 KGHSH and CDR2 LQKENI come from the germline V gene. The CDR3 is 15 amino acids. V dropped 0 bases and J dropped 2 bases, with 10 bases sitting between them. CDR3 DNA: TGTGCCAGCTCACCACCGAGGACAGTTAACACTGAAGCTTTCTTT. It translates to CASSPPRTVNTEAFF.

This clonotype showed up many times. The rearrangement links TRBV28 to TRBJ2-2; D ambiguous. The V end lost 3 bases, the J end lost 2 bases, and 13 bases lay between the germline ends. The CDR3 is 16 amino acids. Germline V CDR1 and CDR2: MDHEN, SYDVKM. The CDR3 region is CASSLEYQLNTGELFF. CDR3 coding DNA: TGTGCCAGCAGTTTGGAATACCAACTAAACACCGGGGAGCTGTTTTTT.

There are a few counts of this clonotype. The chain joins TRBV6-5 to TRBJ2-3; D gene unclear. This CDR3 has 12 amino acids. Germline CDR1 reads MNHEY; CDR2 reads SVGAGI. Between the trimmed V and J ends, which lost 4 bases and 6 bases, there was a span of 8 bases. This chain's CDR3 is CASSWSTDTQYF. The CDR3 DNA reads TGTGCCAGCAGTTGGTCCACGGATACGCAGTATTTT.

The DNA for the CDR3 is TGCAGTGCTAGTAGTCCGGGACACGGTGTGGAGGGCTACACCTTC. It encodes CSASSPGHGVEGYTF. The chain couples TRBV20-1 to TRBJ1-2; a possible D gene is TRBD1 (6 bases). Per germline, CDR1 DFQATT and CDR2 SNEGSKA (reference sequence). The length of the CDR3 is 15 residues. Trimming shortened V by 3 bases and J by 8 bases, and 22 bases separated the two germline ends.

This clonotype came up many times. The rearrangement uses TRBV6-5 and TRBJ2-5; the D gene could be TRBD1 or TRBD2 (6 bases each). Trimming left V 6 bases short and J 5 bases short, with 10 bases between. CDR1 and CDR2 from the germline V gene are MNHEY and SVGAGI. The CDR3 has 12 residues. CDR3 DNA sequence: TGTGCCAGCAGCCGGGGGCCGGAGACCCAGTACTTC. Its protein product is CASSRGPETQYF.

This clonotype showed up many times. The chain carries TRBV6-5 and TRBJ2-3; TRBD2 agrees at 9 bases. V was pared by 4 bases and J by 2 bases, with 7 bases of the junction left unmatched. The CDR3 spans 16 residues. The germline V gene encodes CDR1 MNHEY and CDR2 SVGAGI. The CDR3 region has the DNA TGTGCCAGCAGTTTGTTCCCTAGCGGGAACACAGATACGCAGTATTTT. Translating gives CASSLFPSGNTDTQYF.

This clonotype was found a few times. The CDR3 sequence is CASRRDSLQETQYF. CDR3 sequence (DNA): TGTGCCAGCAGACGGGACAGCTTACAAGAGACCCAGTACTTC. The chain joins TRBV25-1 to TRBJ2-5; the match to TRBD1 covers 7 bases. CDR1 is MGHDK and CDR2 is SYGVNS in the germline V gene. Germline trimming cut 6 bases from V and 2 bases from J; bases unmatched to any gene: 6. This CDR3 region has 14 residues.

This clonotype was detected ten times or more. V gene TRBV6-5 combines with J gene TRBJ2-5; D gene ambiguous. Per the germline V gene, CDR1 is MNHEY and CDR2 is SVGAGI. This CDR3 spans 11 amino acids. Trimming stripped 6 bases from V and 5 bases from J, with 7 bases between. The CDR3 region has the DNA TGTGCCAGCAGAAACGGGGAGACCCAGTACTTC. Encoded protein: CASRNGETQYF.

Many counts were recorded for this clonotype. This chain joins TRBV5-1 and TRBJ2-2; 11 nucleotides agree with TRBD1. CDR1 SGHRS and CDR2 YFSETQ come from the germline V gene. V was pared by 2 bases and J by 4 bases, with 4 bases of the junction left unmatched. CDR3 length: 16 amino acids. CDR3 residues: CASSFVDRGRTGELFF. The DNA for the CDR3 is TGCGCCAGCAGCTTTGTGGACAGGGGGCGCACCGGGGAGCTGTTTTTT.

The table lists this clonotype with many counts. DNA of the CDR3: TGTGCCAGCAGCCGGGACCTAGATTTCTACGAGCAGTACTTC. This gives the protein CASSRDLDFYEQYF. This chain connects TRBV12-3 or TRBV12-4 to TRBJ2-7, with D perhaps being TRBD1 or TRBD2 (5 bases each). The germline V and J ends were trimmed by 6 bases and 3 bases, with 15 bases remaining between them. This CDR3 region has 14 residues.

This clonotype came up many times. J is TRBJ2-3 and V is TRBV10-3, with TRBD2 matching 8 bases. This CDR3 is 16 amino acids long. Germline V lookup: CDR1 ENHRY, CDR2 SYGVKD. V was pared by 0 bases and J by 4 bases, with 6 bases of the junction left unmatched. The CDR3 DNA follows: TGTGCCATCAGTGAGTCGCGCGGGGGGCGGGCAGATACGCAGTATTTT. Translated: CAISESRGGRADTQYF.

This clonotype showed up many times. The chain has TRBV7-9 and TRBJ2-4, with 9 bases aligning to TRBD2. CDR3 length: 15 amino acids. Per germline, CDR1 SEHNR and CDR2 FQNEAQ (reference sequence). V dropped 5 bases and J dropped 7; count of bases not matched to a gene: 9. DNA for the CDR3: TGTGCCAGCAGCACCTTAGCGGGGGACCAGAACATTCAGTACTTC. This translates into CASSTLAGDQNIQYF. The variable domain in full, with the rest retrieved from reference TRBV7-9 and TRBJ2-4, is DTGVSQNPRHKITKRGQNVTFRCDPISEHNRLYWYRQTLGQGPEFLTYFQNEAQLEKSRLLSDRFSAERPKGSFSTLEIQRTEQGDSAMYLCASSTLAGDQNIQYFGAGTRLSVL.

This clonotype showed up just a few times. This rearrangement joins TRBV27 to TRBJ2-7; 7 positions agree with TRBD1. This CDR3 region has 16 residues. With V trimmed by 2 bases and J by 2 bases, 9 bases remained unmatched. From germline, CDR1 is MNHEY and CDR2 SMNVEV (reference sequence). The CDR3 region is CASSLKVTGYPYEQYF. CDR3 coding DNA: TGTGCCAGCAGTTTAAAGGTGACAGGGTACCCCTACGAGCAGTACTTC.